Detailed here is one TCR beta chain. The target antigen is unknown. Sequencing was performed with immunoSEQ multiplex PCR; in TCRdb, only in-frame clones are kept and a portion is missing. This sample has some 63,000 clones, with around nine tenths found just once. This entry comes from a study of PD-1 blockade in classical Hodgkin lymphoma. The overall study: Every 2 weeks, patients had 3 mg/kg nivolumab intravenously.

Overall study findings and caveats: Nivolumab starters within 1 year of ASCT were excluded. Reports indicated that newly diagnosed patients had lower baseline TCR diversity than healthy donors did.

With no exception, relapse followed autologous stem cell transplantation in all patients, and brentuximab vedotin exposure varied. Relapsed/refractory classical Hodgkin lymphoma patients had complete, partial or progressive responses. The CDR3 extends over 14 amino acids. V was cut by 5 bases and J by 2 bases, with 11 bases left in between. Germline CDR1 is MNHNS and CDR2 is SASEGT. Sequencing was performed on peripheral blood mononuclear cells (PBMCs), taken at baseline. This rearrangement joins TRBV6-1 to TRBJ2-3; D perhaps matches TRBD1 (5 bases). This receptor was identified in a human donor with classical Hodgkin lymphoma. The CDR3 here is CASSFDSYTDTQYF. CDR3 DNA: TGTGCCAGCAGTTTCGACAGCTACACAGATACGCAGTATTTT.